The next 30 T cell receptor beta chains were all read from a single sample in a study of cytomegalovirus exposure and HLA in healthy donors. The PCR had 60 Vbeta and 13 Jbeta primers. Clones were sequenced by immunoSEQ multiplex PCR, and TCRdb holds only the in-frame ones, with some missing. The table records roughly 200,000 clones, about 77% of them present only once. The specimen was PBMCs. These receptors all stem from a man aged 55 to 70 in good health and CMV-seronegative.

V and J are TRBV5-4 and TRBJ2-3, with 10 bases that match TRBD2. This CDR3 has 16 amino acids. Looked up from germline, CDR1 is SGHNT and CDR2 is YYREEE (reference sequence). V lost 0 bases, J lost 2 bases, and 3 bases stayed unmatched. The CDR3 nucleotides read TGTGCCAGCAGCTTGGGGACTAGCGGTTCCACAGATACGCAGTATTTT. The encoded protein is CASSLGTSGSTDTQYF. The whole variable domain, filled in from reference TRBV5-4 and TRBJ2-3, reads ETGVTQSPTHLIKTRGQQVTLRCSSQSGHNTVSWYQQALGQGPQFIFQYYREEENGRGNFPPRFSGLQFPNYSSELNVNALELDDSALYLCASSLGTSGSTDTQYFGPGTRLTVL.

The chain is built from TRBV5-1 and TRBJ2-1, with 10 bases identical to TRBD2. V trimming: 0 bases; J trimming: 2 bases; junction bases outside the gene matches: 2. From germline, CDR1 is SGHRS and CDR2 YFSETQ. The CDR3 consists of 16 residues. The CDR3 sequence is CASSLVLAGAYNEQFF. For the CDR3, the DNA is TGCGCCAGCAGCTTGGTTCTAGCGGGAGCCTACAATGAGCAGTTCTTC.

The chain recombines TRBV28 with TRBJ2-3; 10 positions match TRBD2. The CDR3 totals 16 residues. The V segment lost 4 bases and the J segment 1 base; nucleotides outside the gene matches: 5. The germline V gene has CDR1 MDHEN and CDR2 SYDVKM. CDR3 sequence reads: CASSSWTSGGTDTQYF. Written as DNA, the CDR3 is TGTGCCAGCAGTTCTTGGACTAGCGGAGGCACAGATACGCAGTATTTT.

The rearrangement joins TRBV9 to TRBJ1-3; 7 bases fit TRBD1. CDR3 length: 16 amino acids. From germline, CDR1 is SGDLS and CDR2 YYNGEE. Unmatched junction bases numbered 6, after V lost 3 bases and J lost 0 bases. The CDR3 nucleotides are TGTGCCAGCAGCGGAAGGACAGGCCGCTCTGGAAACACCATATATTTT. The encoded protein is CASSGRTGRSGNTIYF. Complete variable domain (other parts from reference TRBV9 and TRBJ1-3): DSGVTQTPKHLITATGQRVTLRCSPRSGDLSVYWYQQSLDQGLQFLIQYYNGEERAKGNILERFSAQQFPDLHSELNLSSLELGDSALYFCASSGRTGRSGNTIYFGEGSWLTVV.

The gene calls are TRBV23-1 and TRBJ2-1; weak D call: TRBD1 (5 bases). TRBV23-1 is placed among ORFs of uncertain function. V lost 4 bases, J lost 5 bases, and 18 bases lay in between. The CDR3 is 16 residues long. This chain's CDR3 is CASSPPLQGGHNEQFF. The DNA of the CDR3 is TGCGCCAGCAGTCCCCCCCTGCAGGGTGGACACAATGAGCAGTTCTTC.

V and J are TRBV9 and TRBJ1-2, with a tentative D call TRBD1 (6 bases). V dropped 1 base and J dropped 8 bases, with 21 bases sitting between them. Germline V lookup: CDR1 SGDLS, CDR2 YYNGEE. This CDR3 comprises 16 residues. The chain's CDR3 is CASSVPTGTSSYGYTF. The CDR3 DNA is TGTGCCAGCAGCGTACCGACCGGGACATCCTCGTACGGCTACACCTTC.

This chain links TRBV5-6 with TRBJ2-1, with TRBD2 matching 13 bases. CDR3 size: 18 residues. V shed 2 bases, J shed 5 bases, and the junction held 10 bases outside the gene matches. Germline V gives CDR1 SGHDT, CDR2 YYEEEE. The CDR3 bases are TGTGCCAGCAGCTTCCGGACTAGCGGGAGCCCCTGGCACAATGAGCAGTTCTTC. This codes for CASSFRTSGSPWHNEQFF.

This chain joins TRBV2 and TRBJ1-1; D not certain. V was pared by 2 bases and J by 1 base, with 11 bases between. The germline V gene encodes CDR1 SNHLY and CDR2 FYNNEI. The CDR3 extends over 15 amino acids. For the CDR3, the DNA is TGTGCCAGCAGTGAAAGACGGGGTTCGAACACTGAAGCTTTCTTT. Its translation is CASSERRGSNTEAFF.

This chain connects TRBV4-1 to TRBJ2-5; 7 bases are a match to TRBD2. J was trimmed by 5 bases and V by 7 bases; bases with no gene match: 13. CDR1 is MGHRA and CDR2 is YSYEKL in the germline V gene. The CDR3 is made up of 15 amino acids. This CDR3 is CASKNTLAALETQYF. As DNA, the CDR3 is TGCGCCAGCAAAAACACCCTAGCGGCGCTGGAGACCCAGTACTTC.

This chain connects TRBV7-6 to TRBJ2-2; TRBD1 is a possible D gene (5 bases). Germline-derived CDR1 and CDR2 are SGHVS and FNYEAQ. The CDR3 is 17 amino acids. V dropped 8 bases and J dropped 4 bases, with 23 bases sitting between them. CDR3 in DNA: TGTGCCAGCCAGGGCCGTGAGGCAGACCTACGCACCGGGGAGCTGTTTTTT. Protein product: CASQGREADLRTGELFF.

This rearrangement joins TRBV19 to TRBJ1-6, with a possible D match to TRBD1 (5 bases). Deletions cut 4 bases from V and 10 bases from J, with 23 bases between. From germline, CDR1 is LNHDA and CDR2 SQIVND (reference sequence). The CDR3 is 17 amino acids. The chain's CDR3 is CASSTQGGSPVGSPLHF. CDR3 nucleotide sequence: TGTGCCAGTAGTACCCAGGGTGGTTCCCCGGTCGGATCACCCCTCCACTTT. The full variable domain, with the rest looked up from reference TRBV19 and TRBJ1-6, is DGGITQSPKYLFRKEGQNVTLSCEQNLNHDAMYWYRQDPGQGLRLIYYSQIVNDFQKGDIAEGYSVSREKKESFPLTVTSAQKNPTAFYLCASSTQGGSPVGSPLHFGNGTRLTVT.

The chain has TRBV27 and TRBJ2-6; a weak D match, TRBD1 (6 bases). Between the trimmed V and J ends, which lost 0 bases and 4 bases, there was a span of 7 bases. Germline CDR1 and CDR2: MNHEY and SMNVEV (reference sequence). The CDR3 extends over 15 amino acids. CDR3 protein: CASSLSGTGANVLTF. CDR3 in DNA: TGTGCCAGCAGTTTATCGGGGACAGGGGCCAACGTCCTGACTTTC.

This clone was picked up a small number of times. The genes are TRBV27 and TRBJ1-3; D remains unclear. Deletions cut 6 bases from V and 0 bases from J, with 12 bases between. The CDR3 has 15 amino acids. Germline V lookup: CDR1 MNHEY, CDR2 SMNVEV (reference sequence). The CDR3 region has the DNA TGTGCCAGCAGCCGAGATACGGGCTCTGGAAACACCATATATTTT. This encodes CASSRDTGSGNTIYF.

This sequence joins TRBV6-5 and TRBJ1-2; possibly TRBD1 for D (6 bases). The CDR3 is 14 residues long. CDR1 and CDR2 from the germline V gene are MNHEY and SVGAGI. The V and J ends lost 7 bases and 1 base respectively, with 13 bases between them. Written as DNA, the CDR3 is TGTGCCAGCAACAGGGCAGGATTTAACTATGGCTACACCTTC. Its translation: CASNRAGFNYGYTF.

The chain joins TRBV5-1 to TRBJ2-1; possible D gene TRBD2, 6 bases. The CDR3 extends over 16 amino acids. Looked up from germline, CDR1 is SGHRS and CDR2 is YFSETQ. Between the trimmed V and J ends, which lost 4 bases and 8 bases, there was a span of 22 bases. The CDR3 protein is CASSESGTPTTYEQFF. CDR3 bases: TGCGCCAGCAGCGAATCCGGGACTCCAACGACTTATGAGCAGTTCTTC.

V is TRBV9 and J is TRBJ2-1; possibly TRBD1 for D (6 bases). Per the germline V gene, CDR1 is SGDLS and CDR2 is YYNGEE. V was trimmed by 4 bases and J by 2 bases, leaving 13 bases between them. The CDR3 is 15 amino acids. Written as DNA, the CDR3 is TGTGCCAGCAGCACAGTCGGGGACACCTACAATGAGCAGTTCTTC. Translation: CASSTVGDTYNEQFF.

This CDR3 reads CASSVAGGGQAFF. The CDR3 DNA reads TGTGCCAGCAGCGTAGCGGGAGGGGGACAAGCTTTCTTT. This chain connects TRBV9 to TRBJ1-1; D might be TRBD1 (6 bases). Trimming left V 0 bases short and J 9 bases short, with 12 bases between. Germline V gene lookup returns CDR1 SGDLS and CDR2 YYNGEE. The CDR3 sequence is 13 residues long.

V usage is TRBV7-2 and J usage is TRBJ2-1, with D unresolved. This CDR3 spans 13 amino acids. Looked up from germline, CDR1 is SGHTA and CDR2 is FQGNSA. Trimming cost V 5 bases and J 9 bases, with 14 bases left between them. Here the CDR3 DNA reads TGTGCCAGCAGCAAGACGTCGACATTTGAGCAGTTCTTC. Translated, it gives CASSKTSTFEQFF.

V gene TRBV7-8 combines with J gene TRBJ2-7; 9 nucleotides match TRBD1. The germline V gene encodes CDR1 SGHVS and CDR2 FQNEAQ. The CDR3 runs 16 residues. Trimming took 5 bases from V and 4 from J; bases not matched to a gene: 12. This chain's CDR3 is CASSTGTGSLRYEQYF. The CDR3 DNA sequence: TGTGCCAGCAGCACCGGGACAGGGAGTCTGAGGTACGAGCAGTACTTC.

The sample holds a few counts of this clone. CDR3 sequence reads: CASSLAWTGGEAFF. CDR3 DNA sequence: TGTGCCAGCAGCTTAGCTTGGACAGGTGGTGAAGCTTTCTTT. The chain is built from TRBV7-9 and TRBJ1-1; 7 nucleotides agree with TRBD1. The junction had 5 bases not matched to a gene; V was cut back by 0 bases and J by 7 bases. The CDR3 length is 14 residues. Germline loops: CDR1 SEHNR, CDR2 FQNEAQ (reference sequence).

There are a few counts of this clone. The chain recombines TRBV27 with TRBJ1-2; D might be TRBD1 (5 bases). V was cut by 3 bases and J by 3 bases, with 11 bases left in between. Germline V gene sequence: CDR1 MNHEY, CDR2 SMNVEV (reference sequence). This CDR3 is 14 amino acids long. The CDR3 loop reads CASSFDSRDYGYTF. The CDR3 DNA sequence: TGTGCCAGCAGTTTTGACAGTCGGGACTATGGCTACACCTTC.

The rearrangement joins TRBV30 to TRBJ2-2; D remains unclear. V was shortened by 4 bases and J by 7 bases, with 13 bases between the two germline ends. The CDR3 is 13 amino acids. From germline, CDR1 is GTSNPN and CDR2 SVGIG (reference sequence). The CDR3 DNA reads as TGTGCCTGGAACCCCTCTGGCATCGGGGAGCTGTTTTTT. As protein: CAWNPSGIGELFF.

This clone appeared a few times. The chain employs TRBV18 and TRBJ1-2; 10 nucleotides line up with TRBD1. The CDR3 consists of 16 residues. The trim removed 5 bases at V and 7 bases at J, leaving 13 bases unmatched. CDR1 and CDR2 (germline): KGHSH, LQKENI. CDR3: CASSGGQGPEGPGYTF. The CDR3 DNA is TGTGCCAGCTCAGGGGGACAGGGGCCCGAGGGCCCTGGCTACACCTTC.

V is TRBV7-8 and J is TRBJ1-5, with TRBD1 as a possible D gene (5 bases). The germline V gene encodes CDR1 SGHVS and CDR2 FQNEAQ. The CDR3 extends over 15 amino acids. V was pared by 5 bases and J by 5 bases, with 16 bases between. Here the CDR3 DNA reads TGTGCCAGCAGCCAAATGGGGCGCCGGGATCAGCCCCAGCATTTT. It yields the protein CASSQMGRRDQPQHF.

In this sample, this clone turned up once. The rearrangement joins TRBV5-1 to TRBJ2-7; 8 bases align to TRBD2. This CDR3 has 15 residues. After removal of 0 bases from V and 3 bases from J, the junction contained 5 bases not matched to a gene. Germline V gene data show CDR1 as SGHRS and CDR2 as YFSETQ. For the CDR3, the DNA is TGCGCCAGCAGCTTGGGAGCGGGGGTTTTCTACGAGCAGTACTTC. This sequence encodes CASSLGAGVFYEQYF.

V usage is TRBV5-1 and J usage is TRBJ2-1; 11 bases align to TRBD1. Germline V lookup: CDR1 SGHRS, CDR2 YFSETQ. V gave up 5 bases and J gave up 6 bases; unmatched junction bases: 4. The CDR3 has 14 amino acids. The CDR3 DNA reads TGCGCCAGCAGGGGGACAGGGGGTCTCAATGAGCAGTTCTTC. Translated: CASRGTGGLNEQFF.

This clone turned up a few times. V gene TRBV5-1 combines with J gene TRBJ2-2; 10 nucleotides agree with TRBD1. This CDR3 has 17 residues. With 3 bases clipped from V and 4 bases from J, the junction kept 9 bases outside the gene matches. The germline CDR1 and CDR2 sequences are SGHRS and YFSETQ. In DNA form, the CDR3 reads TGCGCCAGCAGCTCCTCCGGGACAGGGGTATTCACCGGGGAGCTGTTTTTT. This sequence encodes CASSSSGTGVFTGELFF.

The rearrangement links TRBV25-1 to TRBJ1-6, with D perhaps matching TRBD1 (5 bases). The CDR3 consists of 15 residues. V was trimmed by 5 bases and J by 1 base, leaving 9 bases between them. Germline V gene sequence: CDR1 MGHDK, CDR2 SYGVNS. The CDR3, as DNA: TGTGCCAGCAGTCCCCAGGGATCCTATAATTCACCCCTCCACTTT. Its translation: CASSPQGSYNSPLHF. Full variable domain (remainder filled in from reference TRBV25-1 and TRBJ1-6): EADIYQTPRYLVIGTGKKITLECSQTMGHDKMYWYQQDPGMELHLIHYSYGVNSTEKGDLSSESTVSRIRTEHFPLTLESARPSHTSQYLCASSPQGSYNSPLHFGNGTRLTVT.

This chain uses TRBV7-9 with TRBJ2-1; D call uncertain. The CDR3 consists of 13 residues. Trimming took 1 base from V and 4 from J, leaving 5 bases between them. Germline CDR1 and CDR2: SEHNR and FQNEAQ (reference sequence). The DNA for the CDR3 is TGTGCCAGCAGCTTAGGAGAATACAATGAGCAGTTCTTC. It codes for CASSLGEYNEQFF. The full variable domain, in which reference TRBV7-9 and TRBJ2-1 provide the parts outside the CDR3, is DTGVSQNPRHKITKRGQNVTFRCDPISEHNRLYWYRQTLGQGPEFLTYFQNEAQLEKSRLLSDRFSAERPKGSFSTLEIQRTEQGDSAMYLCASSLGEYNEQFFGPGTRLTVL.

The chain carries TRBV11-2 and TRBJ2-4, with 11 bases that match TRBD2. CDR3 length: 18 residues. The germline gives CDR1 SGHAT, CDR2 FQNNGV. With V trimmed by 6 bases and J by 1 base, 11 bases remained unmatched. The CDR3 protein is CASSPGLAVDRAKNIQYF. For the CDR3, the DNA is TGTGCCAGCAGTCCGGGACTAGCGGTTGATCGGGCCAAAAACATTCAGTACTTC.